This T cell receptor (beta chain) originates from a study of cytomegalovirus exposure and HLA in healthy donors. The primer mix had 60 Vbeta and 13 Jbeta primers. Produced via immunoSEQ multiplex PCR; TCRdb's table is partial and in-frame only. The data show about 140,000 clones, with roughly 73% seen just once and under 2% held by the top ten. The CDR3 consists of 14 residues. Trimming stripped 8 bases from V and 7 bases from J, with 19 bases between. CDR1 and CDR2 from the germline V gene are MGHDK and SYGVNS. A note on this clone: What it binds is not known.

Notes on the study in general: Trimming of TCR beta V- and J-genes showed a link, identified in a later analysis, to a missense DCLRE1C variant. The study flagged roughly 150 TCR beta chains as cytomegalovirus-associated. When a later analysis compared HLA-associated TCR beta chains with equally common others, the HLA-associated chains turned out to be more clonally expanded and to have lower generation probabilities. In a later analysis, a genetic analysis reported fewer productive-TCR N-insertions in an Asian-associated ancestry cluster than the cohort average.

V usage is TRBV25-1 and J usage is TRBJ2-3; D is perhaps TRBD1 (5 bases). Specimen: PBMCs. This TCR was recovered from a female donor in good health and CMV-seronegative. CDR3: CASAQGILVNTQYF. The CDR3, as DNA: TGTGCCAGCGCTCAGGGCATATTGGTGAATACGCAGTATTTT.